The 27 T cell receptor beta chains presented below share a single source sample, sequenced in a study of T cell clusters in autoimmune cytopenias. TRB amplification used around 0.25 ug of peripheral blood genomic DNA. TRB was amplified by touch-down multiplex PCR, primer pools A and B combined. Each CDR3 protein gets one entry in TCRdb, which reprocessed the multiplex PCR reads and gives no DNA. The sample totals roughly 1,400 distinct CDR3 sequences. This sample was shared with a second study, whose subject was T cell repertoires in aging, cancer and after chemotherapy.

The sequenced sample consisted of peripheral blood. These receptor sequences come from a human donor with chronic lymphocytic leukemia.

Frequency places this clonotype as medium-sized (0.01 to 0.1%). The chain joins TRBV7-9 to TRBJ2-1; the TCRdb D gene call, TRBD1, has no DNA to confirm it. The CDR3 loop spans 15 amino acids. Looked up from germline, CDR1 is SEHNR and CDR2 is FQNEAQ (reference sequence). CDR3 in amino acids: CASSGTGTARGEQFF.

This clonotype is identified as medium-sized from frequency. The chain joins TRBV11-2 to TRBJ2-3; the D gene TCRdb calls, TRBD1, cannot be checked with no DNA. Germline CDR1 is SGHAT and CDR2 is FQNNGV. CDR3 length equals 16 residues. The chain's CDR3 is CASSLDRAGGTDTQYF.

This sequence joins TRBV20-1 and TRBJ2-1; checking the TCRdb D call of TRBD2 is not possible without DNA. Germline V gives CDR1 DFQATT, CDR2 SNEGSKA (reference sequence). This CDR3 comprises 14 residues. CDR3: CSAGKAGGFNEQFF.

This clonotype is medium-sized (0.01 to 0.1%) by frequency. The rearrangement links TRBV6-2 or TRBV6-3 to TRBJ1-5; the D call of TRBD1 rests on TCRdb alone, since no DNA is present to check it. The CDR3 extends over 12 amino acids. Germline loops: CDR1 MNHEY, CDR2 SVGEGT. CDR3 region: CAIGQVNQPQHF.

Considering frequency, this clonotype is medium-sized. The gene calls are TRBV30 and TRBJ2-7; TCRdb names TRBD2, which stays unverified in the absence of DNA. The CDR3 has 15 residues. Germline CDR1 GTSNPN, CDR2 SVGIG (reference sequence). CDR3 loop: CAWSELAGGPHEQYF.

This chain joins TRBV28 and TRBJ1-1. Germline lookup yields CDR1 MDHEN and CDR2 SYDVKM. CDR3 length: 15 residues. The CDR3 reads CASSYWRGPYTEAFF.

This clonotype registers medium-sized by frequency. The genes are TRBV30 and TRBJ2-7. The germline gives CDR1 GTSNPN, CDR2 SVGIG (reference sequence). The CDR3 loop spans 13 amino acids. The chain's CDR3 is CAWSVGGRHEQYF.

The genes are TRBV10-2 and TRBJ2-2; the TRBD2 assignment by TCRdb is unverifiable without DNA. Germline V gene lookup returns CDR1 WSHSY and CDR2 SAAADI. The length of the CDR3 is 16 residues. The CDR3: CASTILAGGYTGELFF.

The CDR3 loop is CSARGLAGDTYNEQFF. The V and J genes are TRBV20-1 and TRBJ2-1; no DNA is available, so the TRBD2 call from TCRdb remains unchecked. Germline V gene lookup returns CDR1 DFQATT and CDR2 SNEGSKA (reference sequence). The CDR3 extends over 16 amino acids.

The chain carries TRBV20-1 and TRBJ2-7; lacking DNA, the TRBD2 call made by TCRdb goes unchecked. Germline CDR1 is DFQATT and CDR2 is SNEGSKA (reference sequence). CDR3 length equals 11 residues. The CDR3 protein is CSAVRGGEQYF.

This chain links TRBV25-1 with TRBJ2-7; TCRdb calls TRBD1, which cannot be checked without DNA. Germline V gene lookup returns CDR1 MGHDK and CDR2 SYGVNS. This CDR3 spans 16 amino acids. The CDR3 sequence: CASSPTGTGGDWEQYF.

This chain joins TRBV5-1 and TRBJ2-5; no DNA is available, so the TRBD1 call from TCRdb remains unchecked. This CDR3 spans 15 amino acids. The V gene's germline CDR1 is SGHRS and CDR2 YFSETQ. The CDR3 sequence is CASAPRPGGWETQYF.

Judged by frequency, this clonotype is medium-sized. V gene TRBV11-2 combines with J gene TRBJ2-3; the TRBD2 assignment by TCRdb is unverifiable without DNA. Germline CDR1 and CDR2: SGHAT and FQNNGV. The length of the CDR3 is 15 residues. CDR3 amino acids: CASRIPGLGVDTQYF. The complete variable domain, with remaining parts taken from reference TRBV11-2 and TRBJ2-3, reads EAGVAQSPRYKIIEKRQSVAFWCNPISGHATLYWYQQILGQGPKLLIQFQNNGVVDDSQLPKDRFSAERLKGVDSTLKIQPAKLEDSAVYLCASRIPGLGVDTQYFGPGTRLTVL.

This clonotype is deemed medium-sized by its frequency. CDR3 sequence reads: CASSINIGTLTSTDTQYF. V gene TRBV19 combines with J gene TRBJ2-3; TCRdb designates TRBD1, a call that cannot be tested without DNA. This CDR3 has 18 residues. Germline lookup yields CDR1 LNHDA and CDR2 SQIVND (reference sequence).

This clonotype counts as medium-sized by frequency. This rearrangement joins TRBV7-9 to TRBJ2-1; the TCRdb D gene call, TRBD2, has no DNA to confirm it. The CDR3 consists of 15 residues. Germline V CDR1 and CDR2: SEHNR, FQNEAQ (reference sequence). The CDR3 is CASSPPSGRINEQFF.

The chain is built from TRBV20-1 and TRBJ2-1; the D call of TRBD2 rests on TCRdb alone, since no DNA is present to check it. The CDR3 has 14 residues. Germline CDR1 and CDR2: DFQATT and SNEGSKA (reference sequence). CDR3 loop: CSALHGQRNNEQFF.

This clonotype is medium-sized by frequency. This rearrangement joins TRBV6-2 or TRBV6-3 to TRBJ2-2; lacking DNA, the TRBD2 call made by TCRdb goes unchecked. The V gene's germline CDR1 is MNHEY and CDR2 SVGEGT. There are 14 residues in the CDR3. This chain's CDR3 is CASRLAGGSGELFF.

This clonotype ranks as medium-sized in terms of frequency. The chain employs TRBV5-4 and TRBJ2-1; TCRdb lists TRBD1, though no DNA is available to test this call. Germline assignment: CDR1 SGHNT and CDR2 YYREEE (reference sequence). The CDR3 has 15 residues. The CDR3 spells CASFPHGDDYNEQFF.

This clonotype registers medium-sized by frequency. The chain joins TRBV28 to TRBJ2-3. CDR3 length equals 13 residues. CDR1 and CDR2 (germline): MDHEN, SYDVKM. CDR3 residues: CASTTASTDTQYF.

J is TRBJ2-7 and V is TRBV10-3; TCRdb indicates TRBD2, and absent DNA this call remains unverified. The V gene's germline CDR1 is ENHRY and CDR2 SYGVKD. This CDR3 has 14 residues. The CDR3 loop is CAISSSGYTYEQYF.

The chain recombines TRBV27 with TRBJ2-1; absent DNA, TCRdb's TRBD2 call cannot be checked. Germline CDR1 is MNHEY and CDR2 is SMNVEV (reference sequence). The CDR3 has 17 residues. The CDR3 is CASSFLALAGWTNEQFF.

CDR3 in amino acids: CASTSEGQVYGYTF. This sequence joins TRBV28 and TRBJ1-2; TCRdb proposes TRBD1, but this gene call is untestable without DNA. The CDR3 extends over 14 amino acids. CDR1 is MDHEN and CDR2 is SYDVKM in the germline V gene.

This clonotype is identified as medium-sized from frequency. CDR3 loop: CASSGTMNYGYTF. V is TRBV7-9 and J is TRBJ1-2. Germline values: CDR1 SEHNR, CDR2 FQNEAQ (reference sequence). CDR3 length: 13 residues.

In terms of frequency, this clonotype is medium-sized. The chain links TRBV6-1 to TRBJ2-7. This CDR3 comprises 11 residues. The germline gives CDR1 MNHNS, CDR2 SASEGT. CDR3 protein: CASSEYSEQYF.

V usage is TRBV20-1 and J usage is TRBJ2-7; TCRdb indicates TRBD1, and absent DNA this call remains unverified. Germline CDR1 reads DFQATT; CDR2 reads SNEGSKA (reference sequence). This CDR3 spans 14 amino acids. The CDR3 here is CSAIMGGGGYEQYF.

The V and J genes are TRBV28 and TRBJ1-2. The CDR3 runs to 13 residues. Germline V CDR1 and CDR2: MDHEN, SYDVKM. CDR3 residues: CASSYRPYYGYTF.

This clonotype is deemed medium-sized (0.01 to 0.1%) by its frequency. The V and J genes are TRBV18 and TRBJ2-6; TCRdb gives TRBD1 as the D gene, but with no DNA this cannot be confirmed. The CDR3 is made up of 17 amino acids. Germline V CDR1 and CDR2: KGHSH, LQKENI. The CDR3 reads CASSLGQGRSGANVLTF.